The source of this T cell receptor (beta chain) is a study of shared clonotypes between healthy human individuals. The overall study: CD4 naive and CD4 memory each took three plates per donor, while CD8 naive took two and CD8 memory one.

Regarding this clone: The antigen remains unidentified.

Terminally differentiated effector memory CD45RA+ cells were left out of the naive CD8 fraction, which was CD45RO-negative and positively selected for CCR7. Only in-frame clones appear in the TCRdb table, and some are missing; sequencing was by immunoSEQ multiplex PCR. The sample has about 580,000 clones, roughly 98% seen once. Whole-study results and caveats: Naive CD4 clonotypes overlapped across several donors at roughly 5%. It was only blood that was sampled, and tissue repertoires likely differ.

The sample was naive CD8+ T cells sorted from blood. This receptor was taken from a young man in good health.

The CDR3 reads CASRQQGPEAFF. In DNA form, the CDR3 reads TGTGCCAGCAGACAACAGGGCCCTGAAGCTTTCTTT. The chain carries TRBV7-9 and TRBJ1-1; possibly TRBD1 for D (6 bases). CDR1 and CDR2 (germline): SEHNR, FQNEAQ (reference sequence). The V and J ends lost 6 bases and 6 bases respectively, with 11 bases between them. There are 12 residues in the CDR3.